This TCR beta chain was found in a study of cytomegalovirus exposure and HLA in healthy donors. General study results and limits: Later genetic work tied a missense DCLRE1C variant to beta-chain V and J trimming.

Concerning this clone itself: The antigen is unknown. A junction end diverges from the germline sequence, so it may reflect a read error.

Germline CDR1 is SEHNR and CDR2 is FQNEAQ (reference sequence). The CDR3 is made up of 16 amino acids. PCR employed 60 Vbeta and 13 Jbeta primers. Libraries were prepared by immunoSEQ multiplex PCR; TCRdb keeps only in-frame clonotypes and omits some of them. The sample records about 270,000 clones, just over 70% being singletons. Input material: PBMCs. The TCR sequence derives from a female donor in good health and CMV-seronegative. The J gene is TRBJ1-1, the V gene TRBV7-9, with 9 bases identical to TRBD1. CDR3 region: CSSSFIPGQGNTEAFF. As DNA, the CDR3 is TGTTCCAGCAGCTTTATACCGGGACAGGGGAACACTGAAGCTTTCTTT.